This T cell receptor (beta chain) was identified during a study of blood T cell repertoires in COVID-19. Profiling relied on immunoSEQ multiplex PCR, and the TCRdb table lists in-frame clones only, not all of them. The data contain roughly 230,000 clones, 65% to 85% of them seen just once; the ten biggest clones take up around 3.6%. The CDR3 loop spans 11 amino acids. Trimming took 4 bases from V and 8 from J; bases not matched to a gene: 2. Germline loops: CDR1 GTSNPN, CDR2 SVGIG (reference sequence). Sequencing used PBMCs or T cells enriched from blood (not recorded which). This chain uses TRBV30 with TRBJ1-1; TRBD1 matches at 9 bases. The clonotype originates from a man between 45 and 60 years old who had recovered from COVID-19. CDR3 bases: TGTGCCTGGACGACAGGGGGAGAAGCTTTCTTT. Translation: CAWTTGGEAFF. The variable domain in full, with the rest retrieved from reference TRBV30 and TRBJ1-1, is SQTIHQWPATLVQPVGSPLSLECTVEGTSNPNLYWYRQAAGRGLQLLFYSVGIGQISSEVPQNLSASRPQDRQFILSSKKLLLSDSGFYLCAWTTGGEAFFGQGTRLTVV.